A single sample is the source of the 24 T cell receptor beta chains below, sequenced in a study of Tregs in tolerant kidney transplant recipients. The nonmyeloablative bone marrow transplants came from related graft donors, with transient mixed chimerism. Clones were read by immunoSEQ multiplex PCR, and TCRdb kept only the in-frame ones, dropping some. In all, the sample yields about 14,000 clones. The sequences come from CD8+ T cells from blood (PBMCs), collected 6 months after the transplant. The receptor set was obtained from a human patient who received a combined kidney and bone marrow transplant. Some T cells could come from the graft donor.

As for this clone: The read ends 3 residues early relative to the CDR3; the germline J gene fills the gap. The chain is built from TRBV11-3 and TRBJ2-1; 7 nucleotides line up with TRBD2. The CDR3 spans 14 residues. With V trimmed by 3 bases and J by 8 bases, 7 bases remained unmatched. The germline V gene encodes CDR1 SGHNT and CDR2 YENEEA. CDR3: CASSFGLENDEQFF. CDR3 DNA (partial): TGTGCCAGCAGCTTTGGACTAGAGAATGATGAG.

Details on this clone: Read sequence stops 3 residues before the CDR3 end, and the germline J gene provides the missing end. The rearrangement links TRBV7-8 to TRBJ2-2, with D maybe TRBD2 (5 bases). Trimming took 2 bases from V and 4 from J, leaving 14 bases between them. The CDR3 is made up of 16 amino acids. The germline gives CDR1 SGHVS, CDR2 FQNEAQ. CDR3 bases read: TGTGCCAGCAGCTTACTCGCGGGTATGGGCACCGGGGAG. It encodes CASSLLAGMGTGE. The full CDR3 protein is CASSLLAGMGTGELFF.

Concerning this clone itself: The observed sequence ends 3 residues before the CDR3 terminus, with the missing tail filled in from the germline J gene. The rearrangement uses TRBV14 and TRBJ2-2, with a weak D call TRBD2 (6 bases). V shed 4 bases and J shed 4 bases, with 16 bases lying between them. The CDR3 spans 16 residues. CDR1 is SGHDN, CDR2 FVKESK, per germline. This CDR3 reads CASSPSYGSGTGELFF. CDR3 bases read: TGTGCCAGCAGCCCCTCCTACGGGAGCGGCACCGGGGAG.

With regard to this clone: The CDR3 is cut off 3 residues early in the read; its end comes from the germline J gene. The rearrangement uses TRBV7-8 and TRBJ2-5; 10 nucleotides match TRBD2. J gave up 5 bases and V 4 bases, and 16 bases lay outside the gene matches. Per the germline V gene, CDR1 is SGHVS and CDR2 is FQNEAQ. The CDR3 has 18 residues. CDR3 in amino acids: CASSYLGLAERSGETQYF. Incomplete CDR3 DNA: TGTGCCAGCAGCTACCTCGGACTAGCGGAAAGAAGTGGGGAGACC.

Of note for this clone: The sequence runs out 3 residues before the end of the CDR3; the remainder is reconstructed from the germline J gene. This chain connects TRBV2 to TRBJ2-3; 8 bases match TRBD2. J gave up 0 bases and V 8 bases, and 10 bases lay outside the gene matches. Germline CDR1 reads SNHLY; CDR2 reads FYNNEI. This CDR3 comprises 16 residues. CDR3 DNA (partial): TGTGCCAGCTCGACGGGGGGGAGTGCTAGCACAGATACG. Protein product: CASSTGGSASTDT. The entire CDR3 sequence reads CASSTGGSASTDTQYF.

Remarks on this clone: The read comes to an end 3 residues before the CDR3 does, leaving the germline J gene to fill in the end. The chain carries TRBV19 and TRBJ2-2; tentative D call: TRBD1 (5 bases). Trimming pared 7 bases from V and 5 bases from J, leaving 17 bases between. The CDR3 is made up of 15 amino acids. Germline-derived CDR1 and CDR2 are LNHDA and SQIVND (reference sequence). CDR3 DNA (partial): TGTGCCAGTAACTTCGTTTGGGCAGGGACCGGGGAG. Amino acid sequence: CASNFVWAGTGE. The full CDR3 reads CASNFVWAGTGELFF.

On this clone: The CDR3 is cut off 3 residues early in the read; its end comes from the germline J gene. The genes are TRBV7-8 and TRBJ2-7, with no clear D. Between the trimmed V and J ends, which lost 1 base and 4 bases, there was a span of 5 bases. CDR3 length: 12 residues. Germline lookup yields CDR1 SGHVS and CDR2 FQNEAQ. The CDR3 loop reads CASSLVLYEQYF. CDR3 bases read: TGTGCCAGCAGCTTAGTTCTTTACGAG.

Comment on this clone: The sequence runs out 3 residues before the end of the CDR3; the remainder is reconstructed from the germline J gene. The chain combines TRBV29-1 with TRBJ2-5; TRBD1 agrees at 7 bases. CDR3 length: 13 residues. V dropped 7 bases and J dropped 5; count of bases not matched to a gene: 10. Germline CDR1 SQVTM, CDR2 ANQGSEA. The DNA read from the CDR3 is TGCAGCGCCTCACAGGGGATCAGGGAGACC. Its protein product is CSASQGIRET. The complete CDR3 sequence is CSASQGIRETQYF.

A word on this clone: Read data end 3 residues before the CDR3 end; the end is taken from the germline J gene. This chain connects TRBV11-2 to TRBJ2-2, with D perhaps matching TRBD1 (6 bases). This CDR3 has 15 residues. Germline V CDR1 and CDR2: SGHAT, FQNNGV. CDR3 amino acids: CASSLVTGSHVELFF. CDR3 bases read: TGTGCCAGCAGCTTAGTAACAGGGTCCCACGTAGAG.

A remark on this clone: Coverage ceases 3 residues before the CDR3 finishes, and the germline J gene fills in the end. The chain couples TRBV5-1 to TRBJ2-1; D possibly matches TRBD1 or TRBD2 (5 bases each). Germline V gene lookup returns CDR1 SGHRS and CDR2 YFSETQ. V was pared by 0 bases and J by 3 bases, with 13 bases between. The CDR3 runs 16 residues. The CDR3 here is CASSLVGREHYNEQFF. The sequenced CDR3 bases are TGCGCCAGCAGCTTGGTGGGCAGGGAGCACTACAATGAG.

Points on this clone: Read data end 3 residues before the CDR3 end; the end is taken from the germline J gene. V gene TRBV5-6 combines with J gene TRBJ1-1; no clear D gene. The V and J ends lost 4 bases and 1 base respectively, with 5 bases between them. This CDR3 is 12 amino acids long. Germline V CDR1 and CDR2: SGHDT, YYEEEE. CDR3 sequence reads: CASSLKNTEAFF. The part of the CDR3 DNA that was read is TGTGCCAGCAGCCTTAAGAACACTGAA.

Of note for this clone: The read gets to within 3 residues of the CDR3 end, and the germline J gene fills in the rest. The rearrangement joins TRBV29-1 to TRBJ2-2; 11 nucleotides line up with TRBD1. Trimming removed 0 bases from V and 6 bases from J; junction bases left unmatched: 6. This CDR3 contains 16 residues. CDR1 and CDR2 (germline): SQVTM, ANQGSEA. The CDR3 here is CSVEEAGTGGPGELFF. The sequenced part of the CDR3 DNA is TGCAGCGTTGAAGAGGCCGGGACAGGGGGTCCCGGGGAG.

As for this clone: Read sequence stops 3 residues before the CDR3 end, and the germline J gene provides the missing end. This sequence joins TRBV7-8 and TRBJ2-5; D gene unclear. CDR3 length equals 14 residues. Germline V lookup: CDR1 SGHVS, CDR2 FQNEAQ. Trimming stripped 2 bases from V and 0 bases from J, with 7 bases between. CDR3 loop: CASSLWAHQETQYF. The DNA read from the CDR3 is TGTGCCAGCAGCTTATGGGCCCACCAAGAGACC.

As concerns this clone: The observed sequence ends 3 residues before the CDR3 terminus, with the missing tail filled in from the germline J gene. This sequence joins TRBV20-1 and TRBJ2-2; possible D gene TRBD2, 6 bases. Trimming removed 0 bases from V and 2 bases from J, with 10 bases in between. Germline assignment: CDR1 DFQATT and CDR2 SNEGSKA (reference sequence). The CDR3 covers 15 residues. CDR3 protein: CSARDTGLNTGELFF. The DNA read from the CDR3 is TGCAGTGCTAGAGATACGGGACTCAACACCGGGGAG.

As for this clone: The CDR3 is cut off 3 residues early in the read; its end comes from the germline J gene. V usage is TRBV7-9 and J usage is TRBJ1-2; 9 bases fit TRBD1. Germline-derived CDR1 and CDR2 are SEHNR and FQNEAQ (reference sequence). The CDR3 is made up of 14 amino acids. CDR3: CASSSRTGVHDYTF. Incomplete CDR3 DNA: TGTGCCAGCAGCTCCCGGACAGGGGTCCACGAC.

A remark on this clone: Sequencing ends 3 residues short of the CDR3 end; the germline J gene provides the rest. The chain joins TRBV29-1 to TRBJ2-7; D might be TRBD2 (6 bases). The V end was cut by 1 base, the J end by 3 bases, with 16 bases between. Germline V gives CDR1 SQVTM, CDR2 ANQGSEA. The CDR3 spans 15 residues. The sequenced part of the CDR3 DNA is TGCAGCGTTGAAGCCTGGATGGGGGGAAACTACGAG. Its translation: CSVEAWMGGNYE. The entire CDR3 is CSVEAWMGGNYEQYF.

About this clone itself: The read stops 3 residues short of the end of the CDR3; the missing end is completed from the germline J gene. The V gene is TRBV11-2, the J gene TRBJ1-2; D ambiguous. Trimming shortened V by 3 bases and J by 1 base, and 6 bases separated the two germline ends. The CDR3 has 13 residues. Germline CDR1 reads SGHAT; CDR2 reads FQNNGV. The CDR3 DNA, read in part, is TGTGCCAGCAGCTTGGCTAGTAACTATGGC. Protein: CASSLASNYG. The full-length CDR3 reads as CASSLASNYGYTF.

With regard to this clone: The CDR3 end is not reached by the read, which stops 3 residues before it; the germline J gene fills it in. This sequence joins TRBV5-1 and TRBJ2-1; TRBD1 is a possible D gene (5 bases). V was cut by 0 bases and J by 6 bases, with 16 bases left in between. Germline V gene sequence: CDR1 SGHRS, CDR2 YFSETQ. CDR3 length: 16 residues. CDR3 bases read: TGCGCCAGCAGCTTGGACTGGGTTGACAGATCCAATGAG. As protein: CASSLDWVDRSNE. The whole CDR3 sequence is CASSLDWVDRSNEQFF.

CDR3 bases read: TGTGCCAGCAGTTTAACAGCCAACCCTGAGATGGAGACC. Its translation: CASSLTANPEMET. The complete CDR3 protein is CASSLTANPEMETQYF. The gene calls are TRBV12-3 or TRBV12-4 and TRBJ2-5, with D hard to call. Read data end 3 residues before the CDR3 end; the end is taken from the germline J gene. The CDR3 covers 16 residues. The ends were cut back, 2 bases at V and 5 bases at J, with 18 bases in the middle.

On this clone itself: Coverage ceases 3 residues before the CDR3 finishes, and the germline J gene fills in the end. J is TRBJ1-1 and V is TRBV6-1; perhaps TRBD1 as D (5 bases). The V and J ends lost 3 bases and 5 bases respectively, with 13 bases between them. CDR1 is MNHNS and CDR2 is SASEGT in the germline V gene. The CDR3 sequence is 14 residues long. The CDR3 spells CASSDRVYRTEAFF. The covered CDR3 bases are TGTGCCAGCAGTGACAGGGTATATAGGACTGAA.

About this clone: The DNA ends 3 residues before the CDR3 does, and the rest of the CDR3 is filled in from the germline J gene. The chain recombines TRBV5-8 with TRBJ1-4; D unresolved. Germline CDR1 SGHTS, CDR2 YDEGEE. V lost 4 bases, J lost 5 bases, and 3 bases lay in between. This CDR3 region has 11 residues. CDR3 residues: CASSQNEKLFF. The CDR3 bases that were read are TGTGCCAGCAGCCAAAATGAAAAA.

This clone is identified as medium-sized from frequency. The read finishes 3 residues shy of the CDR3 end, and the germline J gene is used to complete it. V usage is TRBV11-2 and J usage is TRBJ1-5; no definite D call. The CDR3 totals 14 residues. Trimming removed 5 bases from V and 3 bases from J, with 11 bases in between. In germline, CDR1 is SGHAT, CDR2 FQNNGV. The CDR3 region is CASSARHSNQPQHF. CDR3 DNA, as far as it was read: TGTGCCAGCAGCGCCCGACACTCCAATCAGCCC. Combining the CDR3 with reference TRBV11-2 and TRBJ1-5 gives the whole variable domain EAGVAQSPRYKIIEKRQSVAFWCNPISGHATLYWYQQILGQGPKLLIQFQNNGVVDDSQLPKDRFSAERLKGVDSTLKIQPAKLEDSAVYLCASSARHSNQPQHFGDGTRLSIL.

Remarks on this clone: The observed sequence ends 3 residues before the CDR3 terminus, with the missing tail filled in from the germline J gene. The chain combines TRBV6-1 with TRBJ2-1; TRBD2 matches 9 bases. V was pared by 4 bases and J by 4 bases, with 5 bases of the junction left unmatched. CDR3 length: 15 residues. CDR1 and CDR2 (germline): MNHNS, SASEGT. The CDR3 DNA, read in part, is TGTGCCAGCAGTGCCGGACTAGCGAAATACAATGAG. Its protein is CASSAGLAKYNE. The whole CDR3 reads CASSAGLAKYNEQFF.

As concerns this clone: The CDR3 end is not reached by the read, which stops 3 residues before it; the germline J gene fills it in. The gene calls are TRBV19 and TRBJ2-1, with TRBD1 as a possible D gene (5 bases). The CDR3 runs 14 residues. Germline values: CDR1 LNHDA, CDR2 SQIVND (reference sequence). Trimming stripped 9 bases from V and 4 bases from J, with 16 bases between. This CDR3 is CASSTRQWYNEQFF. The sequenced part of the CDR3 DNA is TGTGCCAGCAGCACAAGACAGTGGTACAATGAG.